This T cell receptor beta chain was documented in a study of T cell responses to AZD1222 COVID-19 vaccine (dated by TCRdb to 2020 to 2023). Turning to the overall study: AZD1222 recipients given second doses at about 4 weeks or at about 12 weeks were pooled, since spike-specific TCR depth and breadth were not found to differ between the two schedules. TCR sequencing was performed for 230 to 250 trial participants, of whom roughly 200 were given two doses of AZD1222 and roughly 25 were given two doses of MenACWY control vaccine. Enrollment into the trials was organized by age into subgroups of 18-55, 56-69 and 70-plus years, and those subgroups contained roughly 150, 30 and 60 TCR-sequenced participants, respectively. What the research found in general, with its limitations: In the small 56-69-year group, the increase in depth fell short of significance, most likely because of low power. Participants were mostly white British and included more females than males, and it was suggested by the authors that clonal diversity may have been underestimated. Nearly half of unique spike-specific TCRs reportedly recognized epitopes outside regions mutated in the B.1.351 and B.1.1.7 variants. CD4 TCRs associated with the vaccine covered the entire spike protein, and the dominant responses were in regions 160-218 and 743-854. After two AZD1222 doses, both the breadth and the depth of spike-specific TCRs were significantly higher than at day 0 and than in MenACWY recipients. Conclusions about previously exposed vaccinees were limited because only six AZD1222 recipients were SARS-CoV-2 seropositive at baseline. Because no day 14 peak-response samples were available, repertoires were characterized only after the peak T cell response.

The CDR3 has 12 amino acids, counting the end cysteine and phenylalanine. Only the CDR3 part of the read is kept: 36 bases, read in frame from the first base. V was cut back by 0 bases and J by 7 bases, leaving a gap of 6 bases between them. From a lookup of the germline V gene (reference sequence), CDR1 and CDR2 are LGHDT and YNNKEL. The CDR3 regions of human TCRbeta chains were analyzed by immunosequencing. The study's processing was this. Repertoire TCRs were checked for matches against a reference library of SARS-CoV-2-specific TCRs that had been generated using the MIRA antigen-specificity platform. Breadth was defined as the fraction of unique TCRs that were SARS-CoV-2-associated, and depth was defined as the fraction of total T cells that were SARS-CoV-2-associated. Using the MIRA data, every spike-specific TCR was mapped to the spike region that the TCR reacted to and assigned to either a CD4 or a CD8 class. Log10-transformed breadth and depth values were compared by one-way ANOVA with Sidak's multiple comparisons tests. TCRdb retrieved this table from immuneACCESS and kept in-frame rearrangements only. Not all clones are present; in checked studies, unresolved V genes account for under half, and no reason is known for the remainder. That table supplies the V and J calls and clone size; D and trimming were determined from the DNA. Recorded for this sample are about 140,000 clones; around nine tenths of them occurred a single time. About 5% of the sample lies in the top ten.

This specimen's time point label, interpreted: baseline before first vaccination. Vaccinee samples came from UK trials COV001 and COV002, including a single-blind randomized controlled phase 2/3 trial of AZD1222 (ChAdOx1 nCoV-19) in healthy adults. For TCRbeta chain sequencing, PBMC samples were collected from trial participants at day 0 and at day 28 after the second dose. Concerning this clone: Its antigen remains undetermined. Base qualities are missing; no much larger clone stands one base away.

The input for sequencing was peripheral blood, taken on day 0 of AZD1222 vaccination. The chain is made from TRBV3-1 (or the pseudogene TRBV3-2) and TRBJ1-2, with an unclear D gene assignment. This clonotype was sampled from an adult in good health. The DNA is TGTGCCAGCAGCCAAGACCCGGGTGGCTACACCTTC. Its protein product is CASSQDPGGYTF.